The source of this T cell receptor (beta chain) is a study of blood T cells in healthy people across ages (dated by TCRdb to between 2014 and 2017). Study-level background: In model experiments, roughly one uniquely barcoded TCR beta cDNA molecule per two T cells was captured by template switching. The donors were divided into four age groups: young (average around 17 years), middle-aged (roughly 42), aged (approximately 64) and long-lived (nearly 85). Two additional independent replicas of 1 million unique cDNA reads from the same blood draw were analyzed for two donors (one aged 18 to 30 and one aged 80 or older). Age-related changes in TCR beta repertoire diversity were measured in the study by deep sequencing normalized with unique cDNA molecular identifiers.

Study-wide findings and limitations: Compared with the aged group, the long-lived group had more naive CD4+ T cells, fewer expanded clones and increased TCR diversity, a pattern suggesting age selection. Observed TCR beta diversity per million T cells fell roughly linearly with age, and a significant reduction was already apparent by age about 38. Donor CMV infection status was unknown, potentially confounding age-related changes in expanded clonotypes. The percentage of naive T cells measured by flow cytometry correlated strongly with observed TCR beta diversity. Bulk unsorted PBMC profiling prevented conclusive comparison of naive and antigen-experienced compartments. Estimates of total diversity based on one million sequenced T cells were regarded as lower bounds and as underestimates.

The method behind the library was 5' RACE. Sequenced using an Illumina HiSeq 2500. A second PCR of about 7 to 12 cycles was run with a J-beta primer mix and a sample-barcoded 5' primer. A template-switch 5' adaptor carrying 12 random nucleotides introduced a unique molecular identifier onto each TCR beta cDNA molecule. Each sample yielded at least 2.5 million CDR3-containing paired-end reads. First-strand cDNA was synthesized from all RNA with the Mint cDNA synthesis kit, primed by a TRBC-specific oligonucleotide. All cDNA was treated with uracil-DNA glycosylase and then went through a first 18-cycle PCR with the universal primers M1SS and BC2_uni_R. The paper's data handling went like this. For normalization, 1 million high-quality reads were randomly selected from each sample, with every read carrying a distinct molecular identifier. Instead of being binned into consensus sequences, reads that shared molecular identifiers were thrown out. MiTCR, run with a Q25 quality threshold and the strictest error-elimination algorithm, handled CDR3 identification, clonotype clustering and error correction. A nonparametric unseen species model with Euler transformation was used to estimate a lower bound on total TCR beta diversity. TCRdb reprocessing: public reads trimmed at Q25 with fastp, clones called with MiXCR, in-frame beta chains kept. CDR3 protein duplicates are merged, each entry listing the most common genes and DNA. TCRdb, not the authors, supplied the V and J calls. The sample table contains approximately 900,000 distinct CDR3 sequences; only one count was recorded for 25% to 35% of them. The top ten clonotypes cover roughly 10% of the sample.

This clonotype was counted at least ten times. The antigen this receptor binds is unknown. The sample holds no much larger clone one base away, and base qualities are not on file. V ends up 2 bases short and J 9 bases short, with an unmatched junction base count of 7. Including the terminal cysteine and phenylalanine, the CDR3 comprises 15 residues. Only the CDR3 DNA is retained, 45 bases long and in frame from the first base. Donors were 39 systemically healthy Caucasian individuals from Russia aged roughly 6 to 90 years. Each donor gave approximately 9.4 milliliters of peripheral blood, drawn into EDTA-treated Vacutainer tubes. Ficoll-Paque density-gradient centrifugation was used to isolate PBMCs, with at least 7 million per sample. Total RNA was extracted from PBMCs with Trizol reagent, with at least 6 micrograms obtained per sample. For every donor, flow cytometry on a PBMC aliquot measured the percentage of naive CD45RAhigh/CD27high T cells.

The same sample was also studied in work on T cells of mothers and their children. As that second study puts it: Donors were nine systemically healthy Caucasian individuals: three mothers and their six children. cDNA synthesis used all of the extracted RNA, with roughly 1.5 ug of RNA in each 15 ul reaction. Sample barcodes and 2-4 random nucleotides were added via the M1S primer in the second PCR. More than 8 million TCR beta CDR3 reads were obtained from each mother, and some 3.2 million reads were obtained from each child. In both related and unrelated pairs, thymic selection shapes the output of TCR recombination in a similar way, with inherited differences having only a minor effect. Related mother-child pairs always showed normalized repertoire overlap that was slightly higher than in unrelated mother-child pairs, though the difference was never significant. No persistent microchimeric T cell clones were detected, at a sensitivity of roughly 93 clones per million clonotypes. Deep NGS was used in the study to compare the TCR beta repertoires of mothers and children and to look for features that separate related mother-child pairs from unrelated individuals. The mean age was roughly 36 +/- 4 years for the mothers and approximately 11 +/- 4 years for the children. Libraries were sequenced on Illumina HiSeq 2000 with 100+100 nt paired-end reads after adapter ligation with NEBNext reagents. To avoid cross-contamination, the mother libraries and the child libraries were prepared a month apart and sequenced in separate runs. Each donor had between about 450,000 and 2,100,000 distinct TCR beta clonotypes identified. Naive TCR beta clonotypes were estimated from low-frequency clonotypes matched to each donor's FACS-determined naive share, without sorting.

This chain joins TRBV12-3 or TRBV12-4 to TRBJ2-1, and TRBD1 aligns with 10 junction nucleotides. Sequenced input: blood. The receptor's source is a woman in her thirties or forties in good health. The nucleotide sequence reads as follows: TGTGCCAGCAGTTTATCGGGACAGGGGAGCGCTGAGCAGTTCTTC. This encodes CASSLSGQGSAEQFF.